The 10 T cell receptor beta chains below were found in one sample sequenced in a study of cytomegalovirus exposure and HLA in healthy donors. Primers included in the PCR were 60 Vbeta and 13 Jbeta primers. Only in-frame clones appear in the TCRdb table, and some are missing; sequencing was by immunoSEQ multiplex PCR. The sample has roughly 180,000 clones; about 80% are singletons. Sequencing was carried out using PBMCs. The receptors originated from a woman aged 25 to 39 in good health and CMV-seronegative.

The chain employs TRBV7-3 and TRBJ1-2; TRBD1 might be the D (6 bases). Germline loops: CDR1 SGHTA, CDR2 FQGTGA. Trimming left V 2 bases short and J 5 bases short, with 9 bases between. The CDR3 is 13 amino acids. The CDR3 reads CASSLRQGYGYTF. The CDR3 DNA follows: TGTGCCAGCAGCTTACGGCAGGGGTATGGCTACACCTTC.

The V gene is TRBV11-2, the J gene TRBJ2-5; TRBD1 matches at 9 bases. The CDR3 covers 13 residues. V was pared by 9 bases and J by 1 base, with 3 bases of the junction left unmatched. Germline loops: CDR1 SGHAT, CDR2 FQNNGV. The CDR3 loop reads CASNRGLQETQYF. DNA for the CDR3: TGTGCCAGTAACAGGGGGCTCCAAGAGACCCAGTACTTC.

In nucleotides, the CDR3 is TGCAGCGTTGACGACAGGGTACTTCTGGACTACACCTTC. This codes for CSVDDRVLLDYTF. V gene TRBV29-1 combines with J gene TRBJ1-2; 7 bases are a match to TRBD1. Germline V lookup: CDR1 SQVTM, CDR2 ANQGSEA. CDR3 length equals 13 residues. V shed 3 bases and J 10 bases; nucleotides not matched to a gene: 11.

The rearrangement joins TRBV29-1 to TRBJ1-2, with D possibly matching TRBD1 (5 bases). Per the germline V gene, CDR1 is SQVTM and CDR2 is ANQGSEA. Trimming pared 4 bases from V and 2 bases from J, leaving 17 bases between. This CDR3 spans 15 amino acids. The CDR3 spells CSVGTSVSLNYGYTF. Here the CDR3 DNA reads TGCAGCGTTGGGACATCCGTCTCCCTCAACTATGGCTACACCTTC.

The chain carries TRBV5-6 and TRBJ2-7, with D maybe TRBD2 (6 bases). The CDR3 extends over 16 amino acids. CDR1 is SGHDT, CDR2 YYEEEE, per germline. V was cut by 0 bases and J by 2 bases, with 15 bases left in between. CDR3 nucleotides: TGTGCCAGCAGCTTGGAGCGGGTGACAGAGACCTACGAGCAGTACTTC. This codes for CASSLERVTETYEQYF.

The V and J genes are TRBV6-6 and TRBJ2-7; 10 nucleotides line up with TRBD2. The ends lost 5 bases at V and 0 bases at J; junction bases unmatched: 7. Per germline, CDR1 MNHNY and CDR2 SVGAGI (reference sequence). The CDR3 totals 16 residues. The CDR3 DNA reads TGTGCCAGCAGTCCCTTAGCGGGGGGAAGCTCCTACGAGCAGTACTTC. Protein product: CASSPLAGGSSYEQYF.

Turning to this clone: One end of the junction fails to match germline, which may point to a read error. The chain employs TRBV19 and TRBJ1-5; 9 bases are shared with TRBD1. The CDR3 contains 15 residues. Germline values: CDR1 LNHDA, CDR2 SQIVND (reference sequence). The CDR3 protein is CASRTGAFSSQPQHF. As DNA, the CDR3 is TGTGCCAGTCGGACAGGGGCCTTCAGCAGTCAGCCCCAGCATTTT.

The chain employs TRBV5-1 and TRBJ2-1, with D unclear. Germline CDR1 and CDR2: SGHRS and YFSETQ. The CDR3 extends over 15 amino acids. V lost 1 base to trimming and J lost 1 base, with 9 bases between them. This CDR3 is CASSLKPGSYNEQFF. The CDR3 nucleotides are TGCGCCAGCAGCTTGAAACCAGGTTCCTACAATGAGCAGTTCTTC. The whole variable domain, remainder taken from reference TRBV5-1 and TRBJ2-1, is KAGVTQTPRYLIKTRGQQVTLSCSPISGHRSVSWYQQTPGQGLQFLFEYFSETQRNKGNFPGRFSGRQFSNSRSEMNVSTLELGDSALYLCASSLKPGSYNEQFFGPGTRLTVL.

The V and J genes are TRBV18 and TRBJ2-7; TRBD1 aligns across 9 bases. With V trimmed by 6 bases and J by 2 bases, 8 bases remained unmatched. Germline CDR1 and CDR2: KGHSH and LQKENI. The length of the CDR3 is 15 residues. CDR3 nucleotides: TGTGCCAGCTCTTTAGGACAGGGGTCCCCCTACGAGCAGTACTTC. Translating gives CASSLGQGSPYEQYF.

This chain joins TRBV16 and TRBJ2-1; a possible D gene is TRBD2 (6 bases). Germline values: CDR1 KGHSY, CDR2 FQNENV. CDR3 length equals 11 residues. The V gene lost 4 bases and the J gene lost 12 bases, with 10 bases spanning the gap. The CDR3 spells CASSPGGRQFF. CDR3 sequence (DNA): TGTGCCAGCAGCCCCGGGGGTAGGCAGTTCTTC.